The rows below give T cell receptor beta chains drawn from one sample of a study of preoperative IRX-2 immunotherapy in early breast cancer. Libraries were prepared by immunoSEQ multiplex PCR; TCRdb keeps only in-frame clonotypes and omits some of them. Here the sample spans more than 20,000 clones, 70% to 90% being singletons. Sequences were derived from tumor tissue, sampled after IRX-2 immunotherapy. The receptor set was obtained from a human donor with breast cancer. The CDR3 runs from the conserved cysteine through the conserved F or W. A D gene is named only where the DNA matches it firmly.

j_call v_call d_call cdr3_aa
TRBJ2-3 TRBV11-2 TRBD2 CASSLVVAGGLTDTQYF
TRBJ2-1 TRBV2 TRBD2 CASSRTSGSEQFF
TRBJ1-1 TRBV7-8 TRBD1 CASSAWDRNTEAFF
TRBJ1-1 TRBV25-1 . CASTWSEGDTEAFF
TRBJ2-5 TRBV5-1 TRBD2 CASSLGTSGDSETQYF
TRBJ1-2 TRBV6-5 . CASSYFSNYGYTF
TRBJ1-1 TRBV6-7 . CASRGRVNTEAFF
TRBJ1-2 TRBV9 . CASSAQGNGYTF
TRBJ1-6 TRBV25-1 . CASTQTAHNSPLHF
TRBJ2-5 TRBV6-5 TRBD2 CASSYSGGETQYF
TRBJ2-2 TRBV25-1 . CASSVGAGELFF
TRBJ2-7 TRBV30 TRBD2 CAWSYGAGVAYEQYF
TRBJ1-2 TRBV6-1 TRBD1 CASSGGTVLNYGYTF
TRBJ2-1 TRBV27 TRBD2 CASRPLAGSLGNEQFF
TRBJ1-5 TRBV27 . CASSLAWNQPQHF
TRBJ1-6 TRBV28 . CASSLPGSPLHF
TRBJ1-4 TRBV5-5 . CASSWEGRREKLFF
TRBJ2-1 TRBV7-9 TRBD2 CASSSGGGRANEQFF
TRBJ1-4 TRBV27 TRBD1 CACKPGTGGEKLFF
TRBJ2-3 TRBV30 TRBD2 CAWAMSGVSDTQYF
TRBJ1-2 TRBV29-1 TRBD1 CSVQIGMGQGSYGYTF
TRBJ1-2 TRBV5-8 . CASSQSGTRTYGYTF
TRBJ1-5 TRBV25-1 . CASSDFSAGNQPQHF
TRBJ1-5 TRBV5-1 TRBD1 CASSSGQANQPQHF
TRBJ1-4 TRBV15 TRBD1 CATSRKQGTDEKLFF
TRBJ2-5 TRBV6-1 TRBD1 CASSRTGNQETQYF
TRBJ1-1 TRBV11-1 . CASSLVGRLRETEAFF
TRBJ2-7 TRBV6-5 . CASSYSPPGHGHEQYF
TRBJ2-5 TRBV5-1 TRBD2 CASSLTSVQYF
TRBJ2-2 TRBV5-1 . CASSPDGEPGELFF
TRBJ1-3 TRBV18 . CASSPRTNSGNTIYF
TRBJ1-2 TRBV7-9 TRBD1 CASSFGQGHGYTF
TRBJ1-1 TRBV19 . CASSPAWRREGEAFF
TRBJ2-7 TRBV11-2 . CASSFHSQGYEQYF
TRBJ2-1 TRBV28 TRBD2 CASSPTTSGGPLTSYNEQFF
TRBJ1-5 TRBV2 . CASSGVRVSQPQHF
TRBJ1-4 TRBV5-1 . CASSGTTANEKLFF
TRBJ2-3 TRBV5-5 . CASSPGTGPRTDTQYF
TRBJ1-5 TRBV4-1 . CASSQDSGYPQPQHF
TRBJ1-1 TRBV11-3 . CASSARTENTEAFF
TRBJ2-3 TRBV5-1 TRBD2 CASSSVGSGGARDTQYF
TRBJ1-2 TRBV9 TRBD1 CASSVTEGRGRYGYTF
TRBJ1-5 TRBV6-1 . CASSISPETNQPQHF
TRBJ2-6 TRBV9 . CASSEGGGISGANVLTF
TRBJ2-3 TRBV15 . CATSRDHPWSTDTQYF
TRBJ1-6 TRBV19 . CASTAVTQGNSPLHF
TRBJ1-5 TRBV5-3 . CARSLAGRPQHF
TRBJ1-1 TRBV7-9 . CASSPYTEAFF
TRBJ2-4 TRBV28 . CASSLSRGLAKNIQYF
TRBJ1-2 TRBV18 . CASSSDQLSYTF
TRBJ1-1 TRBV5-1 TRBD1 CASSERTGPTEAFF
TRBJ2-1 TRBV4-2 TRBD2 CASRNEASGGEQFF
TRBJ2-7 TRBV27 . CASSFKGLGYEQYF
TRBJ1-1 TRBV5-1 . CASSITGLSSDTEAFF
TRBJ1-1 TRBV27 TRBD1 CASSSTGQGVMAFF
TRBJ2-5 TRBV6-4 . CASSRRGQHF
TRBJ1-2 TRBV4-1 . CASSYVGSGYGYTF